This TCR beta chain came from a study of post-analysis software for immune sequencing data. General study results and limits: Patients carried several TRBV segments more frequently than controls did, and TRBV5-6, TRBV5-1 and TRBV20-1 were among them.

This CDR3 region has 14 residues. Germline V gene data show CDR1 as MDHEN and CDR2 as SYDVKM. Losses at the gene ends were 5 bases for V and 5 bases for J; bases not matched to a gene: 6. Researchers reported that TCR beta cDNA libraries carried unique molecular identifiers. TCRdb processed the PCR reads anew with MiXCR; each CDR3 protein has one entry. Of a few hundred thousand distinct CDR3 sequences detected, less than 45% appear once; the ten largest clones hold about an eighth. Remarks on this clonotype: Its antigen is unknown.

The specimen was blood. The receptor's source is a girl aged 10-17 years with multiple sclerosis. This chain uses TRBV28 with TRBJ2-5; 9 positions agree with TRBD1. For the CDR3, the DNA is TGTGCCAGCAGTCGACAGGGGGGAGGCGAGACCCAGTACTTC. It translates to CASSRQGGGETQYF.